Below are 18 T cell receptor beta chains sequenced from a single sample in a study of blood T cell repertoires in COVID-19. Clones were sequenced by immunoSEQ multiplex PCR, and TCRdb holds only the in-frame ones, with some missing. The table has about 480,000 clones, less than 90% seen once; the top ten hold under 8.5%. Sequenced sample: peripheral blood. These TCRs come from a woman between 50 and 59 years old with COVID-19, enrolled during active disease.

The CDR3, as DNA: TGTGCCAGCAGCTTGGGGGGAGGGCCCCAGCATTTT. The encoded protein is CASSLGGGPQHF. This rearrangement joins TRBV7-9 to TRBJ1-5, with a weak D call TRBD1 (5 bases). Trimming removed 3 bases at V and 9 bases at J, with 9 bases between. CDR1 is SEHNR, CDR2 FQNEAQ, per germline (reference sequence). The CDR3 has 12 residues.

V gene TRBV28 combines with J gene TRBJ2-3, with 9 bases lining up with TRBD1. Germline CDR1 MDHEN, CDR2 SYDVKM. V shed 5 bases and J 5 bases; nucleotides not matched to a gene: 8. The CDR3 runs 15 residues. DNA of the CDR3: TGTGCCAGCAGTCCCCTCGACAGGGGGAGAGATACGCAGTATTTT. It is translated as CASSPLDRGRDTQYF.

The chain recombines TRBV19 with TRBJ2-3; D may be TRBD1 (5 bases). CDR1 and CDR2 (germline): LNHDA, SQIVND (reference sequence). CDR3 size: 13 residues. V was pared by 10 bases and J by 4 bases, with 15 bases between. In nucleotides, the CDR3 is TGTGCCACCGCAGGGCAGGGTGCAGATACGCAGTATTTT. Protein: CATAGQGADTQYF.

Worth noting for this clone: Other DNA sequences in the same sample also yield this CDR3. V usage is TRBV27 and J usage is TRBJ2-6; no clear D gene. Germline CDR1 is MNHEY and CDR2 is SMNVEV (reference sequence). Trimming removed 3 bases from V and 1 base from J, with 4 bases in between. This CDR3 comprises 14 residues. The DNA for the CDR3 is TGTGCCAGCAGTTTCCTATCTGGGGCCAACGTCCTGACTTTC. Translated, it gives CASSFLSGANVLTF.

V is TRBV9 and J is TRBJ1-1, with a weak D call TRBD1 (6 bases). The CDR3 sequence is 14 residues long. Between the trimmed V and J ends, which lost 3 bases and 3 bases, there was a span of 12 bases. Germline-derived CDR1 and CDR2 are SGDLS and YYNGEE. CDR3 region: CASSALQGDTEAFF. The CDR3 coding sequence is TGTGCCAGCAGCGCCTTACAGGGAGACACTGAAGCTTTCTTT.

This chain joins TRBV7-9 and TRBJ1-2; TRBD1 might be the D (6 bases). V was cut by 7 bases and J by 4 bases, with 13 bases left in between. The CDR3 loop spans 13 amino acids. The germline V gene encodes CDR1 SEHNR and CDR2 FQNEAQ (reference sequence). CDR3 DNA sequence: TGTGCCAGCACTGGACAGCCCTCCTATGGCTACACCTTC. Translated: CASTGQPSYGYTF.

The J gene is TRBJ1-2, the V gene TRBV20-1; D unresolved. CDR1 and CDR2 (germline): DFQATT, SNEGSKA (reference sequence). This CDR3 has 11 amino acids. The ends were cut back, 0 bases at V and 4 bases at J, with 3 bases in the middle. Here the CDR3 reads CSARDGYGYTF. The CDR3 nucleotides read TGCAGTGCTAGAGACGGCTATGGCTACACCTTC.

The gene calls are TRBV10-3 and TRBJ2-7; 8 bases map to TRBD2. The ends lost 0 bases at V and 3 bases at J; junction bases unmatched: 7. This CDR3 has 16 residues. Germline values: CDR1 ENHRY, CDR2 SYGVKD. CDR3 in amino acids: CAISESVGGADYEQYF. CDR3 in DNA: TGTGCCATCAGTGAGTCCGTCGGGGGGGCTGACTACGAGCAGTACTTC.

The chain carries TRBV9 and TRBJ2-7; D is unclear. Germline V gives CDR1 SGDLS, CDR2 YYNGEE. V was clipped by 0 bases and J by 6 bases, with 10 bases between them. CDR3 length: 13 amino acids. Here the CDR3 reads CASSVDSSREQYF. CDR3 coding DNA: TGTGCCAGCAGCGTAGACTCCTCCCGCGAGCAGTACTTC.

The CDR3 reads CATSDLTSGGSEQFF. The CDR3 DNA reads as TGTGCCACCAGTGACCTGACTAGCGGGGGAAGCGAGCAGTTCTTC. V is TRBV24-1 and J is TRBJ2-1, with 12 bases fitting TRBD2. CDR1 and CDR2 (germline): KGHDR, SFDVKD. The CDR3 is 15 amino acids. V lost 4 bases and J lost 10; bases outside the gene matches: 7.

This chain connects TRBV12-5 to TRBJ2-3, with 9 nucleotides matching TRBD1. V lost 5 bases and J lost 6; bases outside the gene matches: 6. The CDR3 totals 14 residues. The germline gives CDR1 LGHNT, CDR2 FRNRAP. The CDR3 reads CASGEQGAGDTQYF. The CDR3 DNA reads TGTGCTAGTGGTGAACAGGGGGCTGGTGATACGCAGTATTTT.

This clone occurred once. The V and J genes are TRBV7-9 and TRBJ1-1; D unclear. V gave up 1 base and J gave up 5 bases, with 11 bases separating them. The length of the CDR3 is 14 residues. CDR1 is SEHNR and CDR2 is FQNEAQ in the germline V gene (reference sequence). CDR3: CASSLEYQRTEAFF. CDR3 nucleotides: TGTGCCAGCAGCTTAGAATATCAGAGGACTGAAGCTTTCTTT.

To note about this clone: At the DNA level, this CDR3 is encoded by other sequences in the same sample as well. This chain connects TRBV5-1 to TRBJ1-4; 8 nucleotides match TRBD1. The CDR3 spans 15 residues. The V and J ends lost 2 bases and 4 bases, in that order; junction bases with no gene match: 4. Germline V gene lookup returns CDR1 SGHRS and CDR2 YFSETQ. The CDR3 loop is CASSLGTGYNEKLFF. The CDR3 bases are TGCGCCAGCAGCTTAGGGACAGGCTATAATGAAAAACTGTTTTTT.

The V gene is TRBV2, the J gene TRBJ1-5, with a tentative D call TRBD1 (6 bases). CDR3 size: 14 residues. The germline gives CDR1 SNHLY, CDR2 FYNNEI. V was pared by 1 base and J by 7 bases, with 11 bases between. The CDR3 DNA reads TGTGCCAGCAGTGAAGTCCGCGGGGGCCAGCCCCAGCATTTT. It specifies CASSEVRGGQPQHF. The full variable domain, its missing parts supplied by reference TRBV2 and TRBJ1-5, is EPEVTQTPSHQVTQMGQEVILRCVPISNHLYFYWYRQILGQKVEFLVSFYNNEISEKSEIFDDQFSVERPDGSNFTLKIRSTKLEDSAMYFCASSEVRGGQPQHFGDGTRLSIL.

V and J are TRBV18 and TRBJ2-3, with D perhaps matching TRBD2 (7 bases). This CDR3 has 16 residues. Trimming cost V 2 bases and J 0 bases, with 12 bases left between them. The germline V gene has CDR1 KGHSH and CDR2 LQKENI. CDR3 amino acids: CASSPAAGASTDTQYF. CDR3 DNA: TGTGCCAGCTCACCAGCGGCGGGGGCTAGCACAGATACGCAGTATTTT.

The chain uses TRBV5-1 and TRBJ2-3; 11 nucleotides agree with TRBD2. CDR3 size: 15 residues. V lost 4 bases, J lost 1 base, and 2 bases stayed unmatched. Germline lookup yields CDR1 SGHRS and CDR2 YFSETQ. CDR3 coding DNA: TGCGCCAGCAGCGCGACTAGCGGGGGCACAGATACGCAGTATTTT. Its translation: CASSATSGGTDTQYF.

CDR3 sequence reads: CASSLLTAYEQYF. The CDR3 nucleotides are TGCGCCAGCAGCTTGTTAACAGCCTACGAGCAGTACTTC. The chain carries TRBV5-1 and TRBJ2-7; D ambiguous. Trimming stripped 1 base from V and 2 bases from J, with 7 bases between. The CDR3 covers 13 residues. Germline CDR1 SGHRS, CDR2 YFSETQ.

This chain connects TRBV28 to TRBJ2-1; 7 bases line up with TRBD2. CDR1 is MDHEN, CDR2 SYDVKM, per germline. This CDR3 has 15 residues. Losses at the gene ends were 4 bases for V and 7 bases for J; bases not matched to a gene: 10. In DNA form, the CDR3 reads TGTGCCAGCAGTTCCCCCGGACTAGTTGGTAATGAGCAGTTCTTC. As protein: CASSSPGLVGNEQFF.